A single sample is the source of the 3 T cell receptor beta chains below, sequenced in a study of radiation and T cells in renal cell carcinoma. Specified time point: baseline pretreatment blood. Sample treatment: 15 Gy SBRT to primary tumor, nephrectomy 4 weeks later. Method: immunoSEQ multiplex PCR; TCRdb's copy keeps in-frame clones and lacks some. The table records roughly 130,000 clones, more than 70% of them present only once. The sequencing here drew on blood, taken from a patient whose treatment included radiotherapy and nephrectomy. These receptors came from a woman aged 45-60 years with renal cell carcinoma.

This chain uses TRBV14 with TRBJ2-1; TRBD2 aligns across 14 bases. CDR1 and CDR2 from the germline V gene are SGHDN and FVKESK. Germline trimming cut 2 bases from V and 12 bases from J; bases unmatched to any gene: 3. The CDR3 contains 14 residues. The CDR3 spells CASSQQTSGGAQFF. For the CDR3, the DNA is TGTGCCAGCAGCCAACAGACTAGCGGGGGGGCGCAGTTCTTC. Full variable domain (missing parts from reference TRBV14 and TRBJ2-1): EAGVTQFPSHSVIEKGQTVTLRCDPISGHDNLYWYRRVMGKEIKFLLHFVKESKQDESGMPNNRFLAERTGGTYSTLKVQPAELEDSGVYFCASSQQTSGGAQFFGPGTRLTVL.

The chain combines TRBV11-3 with TRBJ2-1, with 10 bases fitting TRBD1. Germline trimming cut 4 bases from V and 5 bases from J; bases unmatched to any gene: 8. This CDR3 contains 16 residues. From germline, CDR1 is SGHNT and CDR2 YENEEA. The CDR3 sequence is CASSSEGQGVDNEQFF. CDR3 nucleotide sequence: TGTGCCAGCAGCTCGGAAGGACAGGGGGTAGACAATGAGCAGTTCTTC.

This clone was counted between two and nine times. This chain links TRBV6-6 with TRBJ1-4, with 10 bases aligning to TRBD1. This CDR3 has 14 amino acids. Germline loops: CDR1 MNHNY, CDR2 SVGAGI (reference sequence). V shed 6 bases and J 7 bases; nucleotides not matched to a gene: 5. In DNA, the CDR3 is TGTGCCAGCAGCGCCGGGACAGGGGTTGAAAAACTGTTTTTT. Translating gives CASSAGTGVEKLFF.